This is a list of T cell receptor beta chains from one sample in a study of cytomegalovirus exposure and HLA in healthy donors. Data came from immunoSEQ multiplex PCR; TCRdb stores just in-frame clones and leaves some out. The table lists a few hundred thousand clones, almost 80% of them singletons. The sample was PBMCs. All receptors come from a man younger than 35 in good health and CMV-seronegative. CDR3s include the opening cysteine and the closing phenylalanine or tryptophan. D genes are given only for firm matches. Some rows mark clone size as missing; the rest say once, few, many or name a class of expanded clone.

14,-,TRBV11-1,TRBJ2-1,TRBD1,TGTGCCAGCACCCCGAACAGGGGAATGGATGAGCAGTTCTTC,CASTPNRGMDEQFF
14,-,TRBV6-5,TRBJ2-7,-,TGTGCCAGCAGTTACTTTGAGGGTGCCTACGAGCAGTACTTC,CASSYFEGAYEQYF
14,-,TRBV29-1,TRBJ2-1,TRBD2,TGCAGCGTAACGGGACTAGCGGCCTACAATGAGCAGTTCTTC,CSVTGLAAYNEQFF
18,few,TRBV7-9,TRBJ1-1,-,TGTGCCAGCAGCTTCAGAAGTACAGGCCCGGGCTATAACCTGGAAGCTTTCTTT,CASSFRSTGPGYNLEAFF
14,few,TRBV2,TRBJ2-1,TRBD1,TGTGCCAGCAGTGAGACAGGGGGCGGGGATGAGCAGTTCTTC,CASSETGGGDEQFF
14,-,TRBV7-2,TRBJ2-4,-,TGTGCCAGCAGCTTCATAGGGGGGGAAAACATTCAGTACTTC,CASSFIGGENIQYF
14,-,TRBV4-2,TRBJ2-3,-,TGTGCCAGCAGCCTCGGTCAGGACACAGATACGCAGTATTTT,CASSLGQDTDTQYF
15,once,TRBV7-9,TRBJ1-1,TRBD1,TGTGCCAGTAGCTTGGGACAGCCGATGAACACTGAAGCTTTCTTT,CASSLGQPMNTEAFF
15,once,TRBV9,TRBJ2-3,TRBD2,TGTGCCAGCAGCGTCCCGGGACTAGCCCCAGATACGCAGTATTTT,CASSVPGLAPDTQYF
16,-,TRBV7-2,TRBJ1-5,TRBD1,TGTGCCAGCAGCTTAGGCACCGACAGGGCGAATCAGCCCCAGCATTTT,CASSLGTDRANQPQHF
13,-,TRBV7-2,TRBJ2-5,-,TGTGCCAGCAGCTTCAGGATGCAAGAGACCCAGTACTTC,CASSFRMQETQYF
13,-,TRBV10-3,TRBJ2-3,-,TGTGCCACCAGCCGGGAGAGCACAGATACGCAGTATTTT,CATSRESTDTQYF
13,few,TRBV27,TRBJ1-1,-,TGTGCCAGCAGTCGCGGGGGGGACACTGAAGCTTTCTTT,CASSRGGDTEAFF
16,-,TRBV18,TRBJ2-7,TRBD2,TGTGCCAGCTCACCACCGTATAGCGGGGGGGTGTACGAGCAGTACTTC,CASSPPYSGGVYEQYF